The 5 T cell receptor beta chains reported below all come from one sample, sequenced in a study of cytomegalovirus exposure and HLA in healthy donors. PCR primers comprised 60 Vbeta and 13 Jbeta primers. Assay: immunoSEQ multiplex PCR; the TCRdb copy retains only in-frame clones and omits some. The table shows about 210,000 clones, with around 80% occurring only once. Sequenced material: PBMCs. The origin of the receptors is a man aged 35 to 55 in good health and CMV-seropositive.

This chain links TRBV6-1 with TRBJ2-5, with TRBD2 matching over 7 bases. The V gene end was trimmed by 7 bases and the J gene end by 9 bases; junction bases not matched to a gene: 8. The CDR3 has 12 amino acids. Per germline, CDR1 MNHNS and CDR2 SASEGT. The CDR3 loop is CASILGREAQYF. CDR3 nucleotide sequence: TGTGCCAGCATTCTGGGGAGGGAGGCCCAGTACTTC.

V usage is TRBV7-9 and J usage is TRBJ1-2, with D possibly TRBD1 on 5 matching bases. This CDR3 has 15 residues. V shed 1 base and J shed 0 bases, with 9 bases lying between them. Per the germline V gene, CDR1 is SEHNR and CDR2 is FQNEAQ (reference sequence). Written as DNA, the CDR3 is TGTGCCAGCAGCTTAGTTGCAGGGCCTAACTATGGCTACACCTTC. It is translated as CASSLVAGPNYGYTF.

The chain employs TRBV5-1 and TRBJ1-1; D possibly corresponds to TRBD1 (6 bases). Looked up from germline, CDR1 is SGHRS and CDR2 is YFSETQ. The CDR3 totals 14 residues. Trimming removed 3 bases at V and 5 bases at J, with 14 bases between. The CDR3 loop is CASSYRTDLTEAFF. The CDR3 nucleotides read TGCGCCAGCAGCTACCGGACAGATCTAACTGAAGCTTTCTTT.

About this clone: Its ends do not fully match the called genes, so a read error is possible. V gene TRBV18 combines with J gene TRBJ1-1, with 7 bases matching TRBD1. Germline V gives CDR1 KGHSH, CDR2 LQKENI. This CDR3 spans 14 amino acids. CDR3 in amino acids: CASPPQGENTEAFF. DNA of the CDR3: TGTGCCAGCCCACCCCAGGGGGAGAACACTGAAGCTTTCTTT.

This clone appeared a single time. The J gene is TRBJ2-2, the V gene TRBV23-1; D remains ambiguous. TRBV23-1 is flagged as an ORF with uncertain function. The CDR3 is 14 amino acids. V was clipped by 4 bases and J by 1 base, with 7 bases between them. CDR3 residues: CASSPRRNTGELFF. The CDR3 DNA reads as TGCGCCAGCAGTCCGAGGCGGAACACCGGGGAGCTGTTTTTT.